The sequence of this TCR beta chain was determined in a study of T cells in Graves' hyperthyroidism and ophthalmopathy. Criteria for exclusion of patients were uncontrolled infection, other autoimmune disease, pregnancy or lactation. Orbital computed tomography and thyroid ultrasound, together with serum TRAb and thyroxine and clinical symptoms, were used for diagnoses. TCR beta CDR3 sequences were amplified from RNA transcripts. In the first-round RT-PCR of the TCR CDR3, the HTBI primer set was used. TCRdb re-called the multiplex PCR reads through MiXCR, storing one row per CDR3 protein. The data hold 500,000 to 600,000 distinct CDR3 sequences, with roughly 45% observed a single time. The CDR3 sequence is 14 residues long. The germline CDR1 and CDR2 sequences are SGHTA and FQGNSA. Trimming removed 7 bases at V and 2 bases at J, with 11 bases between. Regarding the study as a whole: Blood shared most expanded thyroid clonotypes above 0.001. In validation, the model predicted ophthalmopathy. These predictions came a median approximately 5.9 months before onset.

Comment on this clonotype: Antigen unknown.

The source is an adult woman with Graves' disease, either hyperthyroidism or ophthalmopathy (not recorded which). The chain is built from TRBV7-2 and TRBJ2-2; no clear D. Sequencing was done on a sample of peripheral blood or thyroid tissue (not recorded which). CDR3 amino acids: CASKTPYNTGELFF. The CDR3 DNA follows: TGTGCCAGCAAAACACCCTATAACACCGGGGAGCTGTTTTTT.